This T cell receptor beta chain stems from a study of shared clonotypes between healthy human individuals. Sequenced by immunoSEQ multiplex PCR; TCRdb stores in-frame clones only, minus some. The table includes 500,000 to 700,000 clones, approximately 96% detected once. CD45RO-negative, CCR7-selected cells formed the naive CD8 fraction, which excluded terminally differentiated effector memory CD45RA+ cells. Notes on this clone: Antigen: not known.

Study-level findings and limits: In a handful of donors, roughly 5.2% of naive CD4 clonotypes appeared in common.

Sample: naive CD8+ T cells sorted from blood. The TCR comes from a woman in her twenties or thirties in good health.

CDR3 sequence: CASSLLLASHNEQFF. The DNA of the CDR3 is TGTGCCAGCAGTTTATTACTAGCATCACACAATGAGCAGTTCTTC. The chain recombines TRBV28 with TRBJ2-1; maybe TRBD2 (6 bases). V lost 1 base, J lost 5 bases, and 12 bases lay in between. CDR1 MDHEN and CDR2 SYDVKM come from the germline V gene. The CDR3 totals 15 residues.